This record concerns one T cell receptor (beta chain) sequence. The sample holds many counts of this clonotype. Which antigen it targets is not known. No qualities accompany the bases; no much larger clone lies one base away. Amplification of TCR beta CDR3 regions was carried out from RNA transcripts. The first round of RT-PCR for the TCR CDR3 was performed with the HTBI primer set and the Qiagen OneStep RT-PCR kit. A second multiplex PCR round built the libraries, followed by size selection and purification. The libraries were sequenced on an Illumina HiSeq2000 using paired-end 100 bp reads. For the original study's pipeline: SOAPnuke was used to process the raw data, with reads discarded if the reads contained adapters or uncalled bases, had a mean Phred below 15, or lacked an exact constant-primer or identifier match. High-quality paired reads were merged with COPE v1.2.5, and unique nucleotide sequences were defined as clonotypes. MiTCR v1.1 was used to align the clonotypes against IMGT TRBV, TRBD and TRBJ reference segments. Only V-J combinations with frequency above 0.0001, covering 99% to 99.2% of repertoires, were analysed. A TCS score was defined as the ratio of F50 (clonal expansion) to E x V (chaos), with BLOSUM62-based TCRdist applied between CDR3 peptides within each V-J. Welch's t-statistics and random forest reduced 500 to 550 V-J features to about 12, which were used in a naive Bayes classifier (R e1071). The raw public data were reprocessed by TCRdb itself: fastp quality trimming at Q25, MiXCR clonotype calling, in-frame beta chains only. Records with the same CDR3 protein are collapsed into one entry carrying the most frequent genes and DNA. The authors' filters were not applied to this entry. This sample gives hundreds of thousands of distinct CDR3 sequences in total; about 20% of them show up just once. Of the sample, around 50% falls within the top ten clones.

This sample was taken from a study of T cells in Graves' hyperthyroidism and ophthalmopathy (dated by TCRdb to the late 2010s). A note on the overall study: Peripheral blood samples were taken at the time of initial diagnosis, prior to any treatment. Prospective prediction of ophthalmopathy was tested in an independent validation cohort consisting of 18 hyperthyroidism patients and some 17 patients who later progressed to ophthalmopathy. The 95 to 100 discovery patients were randomly divided into training and test sets at a 7:3 ratio. According to the paper, TCR Vbeta CDR3 sequencing was carried out on around 140 peripheral blood samples, which came from 40 to 45 ophthalmopathy, around 74 hyperthyroidism and 17 progressor patients. The study also compared thyroid tissue and blood T-cell repertoires from roughly six Graves' hyperthyroidism patients. Following sampling, methimazole starting at 30 mg daily was given to hyperthyroidism patients, and high-dose intravenous methylprednisolone was given to ophthalmopathy patients. TCR V-J signatures able to tell the groups apart were searched for in a discovery cohort of about a hundred patients, of whom around 43 had Graves' ophthalmopathy and about 60 had stable Graves' hyperthyroidism.

Beyond this particular receptor, the publication reports: No statistical method was used to set the sample size in advance, and investigators knew the group allocation. In validation, the model predicted progression to ophthalmopathy with around 71% sensitivity and approximately 72% specificity, a median of 6.5 months before onset. Most expanded thyroid clonotypes (frequency above 0.001) were also detected in blood, suggesting blood repertoires may reflect thyroid immune responses. Ophthalmopathy was separated from stable hyperthyroidism by a 13 V-J signature model, with around 90% sensitivity and approximately 81% specificity obtained in cross-validation and 80%/75% obtained in testing.

In the ophthalmopathy patients, disease was moderately to severely active, with a Clinical Activity Score of 3 or more, a NOSPECS grade of 4 or more, and a duration of less than 3 months. Exclusion was applied to patients with uncontrolled infections, other autoimmune diseases, pregnancy or lactation. Clinical symptoms, serum thyroxine and TRAb, thyroid ultrasound, and orbital computed tomography formed the basis for the diagnoses. PBMCs were isolated from about 9.2 ml of fresh peripheral blood by Ficoll-Paque density gradient centrifugation. Total RNA was extracted with Trizol reagent, and quality was checked on an Agilent 2100 Bioanalyzer. Sequenced material: blood. This receptor was taken from a woman in her sixties or seventies with Graves' ophthalmopathy.

Here the CDR3 is given as CASTLAGVSYNEQFF. The DNA sequence is TGTGCCAGCACATTAGCGGGAGTGAGCTACAATGAGCAGTTCTTC. This chain is built from TRBV6-2 or TRBV6-3 and TRBJ2-1, and 9 junction bases match TRBD2. The V end gives up 7 bases and the J end 3 bases, leaving 7 bases in the junction not matched to a gene. Sequences MNHEY (CDR1) and SVGEGT (CDR2) are obtained from the germline V gene. The CDR3 runs 15 amino acids, cysteine and phenylalanine included. The sequence is cut down to CDR3 DNA, 45 bases in frame from base 1.